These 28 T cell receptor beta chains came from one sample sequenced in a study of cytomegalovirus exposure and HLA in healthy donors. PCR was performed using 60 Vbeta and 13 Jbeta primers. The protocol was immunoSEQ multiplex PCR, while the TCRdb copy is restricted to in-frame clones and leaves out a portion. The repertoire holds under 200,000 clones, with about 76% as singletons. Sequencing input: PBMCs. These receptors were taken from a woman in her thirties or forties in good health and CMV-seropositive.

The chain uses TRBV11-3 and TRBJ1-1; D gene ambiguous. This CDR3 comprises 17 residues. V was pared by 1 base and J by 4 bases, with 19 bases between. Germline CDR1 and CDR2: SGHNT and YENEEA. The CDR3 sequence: CASSLGETFESGTEAFF. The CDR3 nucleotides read TGTGCCAGCAGCTTAGGGGAGACCTTCGAGAGCGGCACTGAAGCTTTCTTT.

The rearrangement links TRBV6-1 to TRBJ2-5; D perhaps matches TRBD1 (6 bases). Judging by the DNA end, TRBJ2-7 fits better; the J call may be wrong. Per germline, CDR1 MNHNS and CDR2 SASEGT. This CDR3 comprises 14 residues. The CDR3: CASRTGHEAYEQYF. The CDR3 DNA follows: TGTGCCAGCAGGACGGGACACGAGGCCTACGAGCAGTACTTC.

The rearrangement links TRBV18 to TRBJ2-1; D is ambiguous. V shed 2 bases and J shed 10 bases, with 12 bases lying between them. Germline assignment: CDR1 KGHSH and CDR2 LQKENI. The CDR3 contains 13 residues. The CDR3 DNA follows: TGTGCCAGCTCACCATGGCAGGAAGACGAGCAGTTCTTC. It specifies CASSPWQEDEQFF.

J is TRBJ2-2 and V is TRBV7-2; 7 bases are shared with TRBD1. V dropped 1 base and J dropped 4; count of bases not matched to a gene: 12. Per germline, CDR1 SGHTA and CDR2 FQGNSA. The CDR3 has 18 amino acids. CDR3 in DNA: TGTGCCAGCAGCTTAGGACAGGGCTTCCAAGGGCGCACCGGGGAGCTGTTTTTT. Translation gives CASSLGQGFQGRTGELFF.

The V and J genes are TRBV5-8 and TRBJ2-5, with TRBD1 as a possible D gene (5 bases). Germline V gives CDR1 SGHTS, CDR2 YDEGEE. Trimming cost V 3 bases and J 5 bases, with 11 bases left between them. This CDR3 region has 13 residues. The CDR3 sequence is CASSWGPEETQYF. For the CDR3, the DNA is TGTGCCAGCAGCTGGGGCCCGGAGGAGACCCAGTACTTC.

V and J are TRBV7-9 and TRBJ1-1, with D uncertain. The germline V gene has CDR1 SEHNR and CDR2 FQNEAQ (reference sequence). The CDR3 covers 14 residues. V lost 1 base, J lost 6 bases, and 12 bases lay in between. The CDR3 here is CASSLDWEIAEAFF. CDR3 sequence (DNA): TGTGCCAGCAGCTTAGATTGGGAGATCGCTGAAGCTTTCTTT. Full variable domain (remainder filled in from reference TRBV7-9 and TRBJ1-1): DTGVSQNPRHKITKRGQNVTFRCDPISEHNRLYWYRQTLGQGPEFLTYFQNEAQLEKSRLLSDRFSAERPKGSFSTLEIQRTEQGDSAMYLCASSLDWEIAEAFFGQGTRLTVV.

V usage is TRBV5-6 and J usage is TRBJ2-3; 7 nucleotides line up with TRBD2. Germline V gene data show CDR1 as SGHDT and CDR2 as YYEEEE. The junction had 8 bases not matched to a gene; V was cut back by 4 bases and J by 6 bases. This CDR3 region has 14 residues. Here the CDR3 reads CASSRGLPQDTQYF. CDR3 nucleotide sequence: TGTGCCAGCAGCAGGGGACTACCCCAGGATACGCAGTATTTT.

This CDR3 reads CASSQQGAIKDTQYF. The DNA for the CDR3 is TGTGCCAGCAGCCAGCAGGGGGCTATTAAAGATACGCAGTATTTT. The chain carries TRBV7-9 and TRBJ2-3; the match to TRBD1 covers 8 bases. CDR1 and CDR2 (germline): SEHNR, FQNEAQ (reference sequence). CDR3 length: 15 residues. J lost 5 bases, V lost 5 bases, and 9 bases had no gene match.

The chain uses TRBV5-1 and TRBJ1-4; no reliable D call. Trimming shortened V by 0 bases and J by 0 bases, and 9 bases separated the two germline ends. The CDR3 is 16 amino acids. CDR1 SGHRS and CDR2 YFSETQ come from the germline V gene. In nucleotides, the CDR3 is TGCGCCAGCAGCTTGGAAACAGCCACAACTAATGAAAAACTGTTTTTT. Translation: CASSLETATTNEKLFF. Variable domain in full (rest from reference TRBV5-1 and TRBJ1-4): KAGVTQTPRYLIKTRGQQVTLSCSPISGHRSVSWYQQTPGQGLQFLFEYFSETQRNKGNFPGRFSGRQFSNSRSEMNVSTLELGDSALYLCASSLETATTNEKLFFGSGTQLSVL.

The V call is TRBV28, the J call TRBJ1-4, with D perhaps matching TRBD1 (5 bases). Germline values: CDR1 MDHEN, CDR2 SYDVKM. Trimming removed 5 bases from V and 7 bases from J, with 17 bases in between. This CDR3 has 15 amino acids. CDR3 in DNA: TGTGCCAGCAGTCTTGGAGGGGCGACGGGTGAAAAACTGTTTTTT. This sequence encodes CASSLGGATGEKLFF.

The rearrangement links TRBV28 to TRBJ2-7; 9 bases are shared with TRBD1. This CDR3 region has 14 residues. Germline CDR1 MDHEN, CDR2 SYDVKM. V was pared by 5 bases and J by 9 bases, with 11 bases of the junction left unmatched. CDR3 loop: CASSPRTGDRGQYF. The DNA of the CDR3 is TGTGCCAGCAGTCCAAGGACAGGGGATAGGGGGCAGTACTTC.

CDR3 bases: TGCGCCAGCAGCTTGGAGGGGCGGGGGGGCACGGAGACCCAGTACTTC. Translating gives CASSLEGRGGTETQYF. V usage is TRBV5-1 and J usage is TRBJ2-5; 9 bases match TRBD2. The CDR3 contains 16 residues. V trimming: 0 bases; J trimming: 5 bases; junction bases outside the gene matches: 8. Looked up from germline, CDR1 is SGHRS and CDR2 is YFSETQ. Full variable domain (remainder filled in from reference TRBV5-1 and TRBJ2-5): KAGVTQTPRYLIKTRGQQVTLSCSPISGHRSVSWYQQTPGQGLQFLFEYFSETQRNKGNFPGRFSGRQFSNSRSEMNVSTLELGDSALYLCASSLEGRGGTETQYFGPGTRLLVL.

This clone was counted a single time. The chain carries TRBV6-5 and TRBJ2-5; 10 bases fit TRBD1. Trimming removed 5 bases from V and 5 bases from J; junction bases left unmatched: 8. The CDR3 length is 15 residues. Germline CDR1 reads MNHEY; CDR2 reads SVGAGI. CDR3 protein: CASSPDRGRWETQYF. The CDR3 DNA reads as TGTGCCAGCAGTCCAGACAGGGGGCGGTGGGAGACCCAGTACTTC.

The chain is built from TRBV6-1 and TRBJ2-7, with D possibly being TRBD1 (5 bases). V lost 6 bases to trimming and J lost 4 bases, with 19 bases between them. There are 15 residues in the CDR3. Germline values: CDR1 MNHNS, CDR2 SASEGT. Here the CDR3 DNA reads TGTGCCAGCAGGAACAGGCAGTTTGGGCTTTACGAGCAGTACTTC. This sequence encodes CASRNRQFGLYEQYF.

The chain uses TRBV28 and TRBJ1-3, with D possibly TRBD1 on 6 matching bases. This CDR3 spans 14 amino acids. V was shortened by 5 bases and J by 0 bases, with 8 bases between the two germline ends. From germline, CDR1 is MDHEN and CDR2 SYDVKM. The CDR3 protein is CASSRGGSGNTIYF. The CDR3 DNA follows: TGTGCCAGCAGTCGAGGGGGCTCTGGAAACACCATATATTTT.

CDR3 loop: CASSHMSTGGRETQYF. The CDR3 DNA reads TGCGCCAGCAGCCACATGAGCACAGGGGGCAGGGAGACCCAGTACTTC. The gene calls are TRBV4-1 and TRBJ2-5, with TRBD1 matching over 9 bases. In germline, CDR1 is MGHRA, CDR2 YSYEKL. J gave up 5 bases and V 3 bases, and 10 bases lay outside the gene matches. CDR3 length: 16 residues.

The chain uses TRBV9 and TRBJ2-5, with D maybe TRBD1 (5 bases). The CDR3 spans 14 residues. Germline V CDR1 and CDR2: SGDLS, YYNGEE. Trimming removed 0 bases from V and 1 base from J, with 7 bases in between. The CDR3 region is CASSVEGAQETQYF. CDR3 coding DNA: TGTGCCAGCAGCGTAGAAGGGGCCCAAGAGACCCAGTACTTC.

The CDR3, as DNA: TGTGCCAGCTCACCGGGGACACCGAACACTGAAGCTTTCTTT. Protein sequence: CASSPGTPNTEAFF. V and J are TRBV18 and TRBJ1-1; TRBD1 might be the D (6 bases). The CDR3 is made up of 14 amino acids. Trimming took off 3 bases at V and 1 base at J, with 9 bases between the two ends. CDR1 is KGHSH, CDR2 LQKENI, per germline.

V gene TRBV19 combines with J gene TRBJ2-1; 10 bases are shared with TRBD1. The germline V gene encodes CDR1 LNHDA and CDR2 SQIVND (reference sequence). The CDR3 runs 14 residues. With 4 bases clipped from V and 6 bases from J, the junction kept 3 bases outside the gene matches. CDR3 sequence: CASSSRDRGNEQFF. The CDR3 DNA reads TGTGCCAGTAGTAGCCGGGACAGGGGCAATGAGCAGTTCTTC.

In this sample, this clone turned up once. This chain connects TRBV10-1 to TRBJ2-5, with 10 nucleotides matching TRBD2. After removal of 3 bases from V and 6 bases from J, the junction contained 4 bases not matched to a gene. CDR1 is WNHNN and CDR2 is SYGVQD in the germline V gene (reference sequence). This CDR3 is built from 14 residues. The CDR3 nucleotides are TGCGCCAGCAGTGACGGGACTAGCGTAAAGACCCAGTACTTC. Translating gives CASSDGTSVKTQYF.

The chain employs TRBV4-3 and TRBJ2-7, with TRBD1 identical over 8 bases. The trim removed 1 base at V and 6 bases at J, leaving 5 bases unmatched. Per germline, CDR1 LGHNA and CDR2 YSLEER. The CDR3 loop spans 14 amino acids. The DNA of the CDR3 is TGCGCCAGCAGCCAAGGCCTCAGGGGGCGCGAGCAGTACTTC. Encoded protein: CASSQGLRGREQYF.

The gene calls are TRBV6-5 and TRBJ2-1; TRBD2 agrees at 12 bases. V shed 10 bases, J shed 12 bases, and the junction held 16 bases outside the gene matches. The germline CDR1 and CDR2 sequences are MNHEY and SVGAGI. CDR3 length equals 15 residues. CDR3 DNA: TGTGCCACCTCGGTGGCTAGCGGGGGGGGGAGGGGGCAGTTCTTC. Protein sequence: CATSVASGGGRGQFF.

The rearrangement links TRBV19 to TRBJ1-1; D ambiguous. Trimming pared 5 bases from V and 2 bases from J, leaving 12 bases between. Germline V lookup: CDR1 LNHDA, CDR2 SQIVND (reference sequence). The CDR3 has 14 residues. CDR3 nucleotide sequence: TGTGCCAGTAGTCCCCGTGGCCAAAACACTGAAGCTTTCTTT. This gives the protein CASSPRGQNTEAFF.

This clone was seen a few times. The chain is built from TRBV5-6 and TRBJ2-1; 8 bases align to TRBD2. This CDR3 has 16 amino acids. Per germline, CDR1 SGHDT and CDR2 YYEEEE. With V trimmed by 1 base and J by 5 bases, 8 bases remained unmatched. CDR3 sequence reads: CASSLFSTSADNEQFF. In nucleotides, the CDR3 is TGTGCCAGCAGCTTGTTTTCGACTAGCGCGGACAATGAGCAGTTCTTC.

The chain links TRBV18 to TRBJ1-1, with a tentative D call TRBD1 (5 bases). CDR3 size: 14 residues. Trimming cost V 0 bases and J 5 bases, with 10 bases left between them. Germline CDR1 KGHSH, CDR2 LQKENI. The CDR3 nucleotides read TGTGCCAGCTCACCACCGACAGTAATGACTGAAGCTTTCTTT. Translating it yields CASSPPTVMTEAFF. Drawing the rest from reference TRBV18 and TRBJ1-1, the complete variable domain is NAGVMQNPRHLVRRRGQEARLRCSPMKGHSHVYWYRQLPEEGLKFMVYLQKENIIDESGMPKERFSAEFPKEGPSILRIQQVVRGDSAAYFCASSPPTVMTEAFFGQGTRLTVV.

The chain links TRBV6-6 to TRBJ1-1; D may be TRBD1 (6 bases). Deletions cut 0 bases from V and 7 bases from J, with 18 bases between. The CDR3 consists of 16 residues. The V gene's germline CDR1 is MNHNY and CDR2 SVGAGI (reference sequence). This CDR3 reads CASSYSIQGPHNEAFF. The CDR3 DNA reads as TGTGCCAGCAGTTACTCGATTCAGGGGCCGCATAATGAAGCTTTCTTT.

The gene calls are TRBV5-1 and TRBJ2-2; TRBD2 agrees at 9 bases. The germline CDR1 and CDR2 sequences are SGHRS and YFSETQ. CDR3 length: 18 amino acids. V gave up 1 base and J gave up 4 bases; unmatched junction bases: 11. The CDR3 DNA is TGCGCCAGCAGCTTGTTAATAGCGGGAGAGGCGGGCACCGGGGAGCTGTTTTTT. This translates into CASSLLIAGEAGTGELFF. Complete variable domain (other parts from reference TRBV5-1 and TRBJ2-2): KAGVTQTPRYLIKTRGQQVTLSCSPISGHRSVSWYQQTPGQGLQFLFEYFSETQRNKGNFPGRFSGRQFSNSRSEMNVSTLELGDSALYLCASSLLIAGEAGTGELFFGEGSRLTVL.

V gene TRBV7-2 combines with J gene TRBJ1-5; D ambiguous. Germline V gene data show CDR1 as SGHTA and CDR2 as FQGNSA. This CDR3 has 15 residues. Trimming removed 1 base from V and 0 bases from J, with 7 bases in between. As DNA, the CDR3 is TGTGCCAGCAGCTTAGTAGAAGATAGCAATCAGCCCCAGCATTTT. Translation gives CASSLVEDSNQPQHF.